This entry lists 3 T cell receptor beta chains sequenced from one sample in a study of blood T cells in healthy people across ages. Together with a sample-barcoded 5' primer, a J-beta primer mix was included in a second PCR lasting about 7 to 11 cycles. TCRdb re-analysed the 5' RACE reads in MiXCR, keeping a single row per CDR3 protein. The sample includes 250,000 to 300,000 distinct CDR3 sequences, around 27% of them seen just once. The sample comprised blood. Source of these receptors: a woman aged 70 to 79 in good health.

This chain joins TRBV18 and TRBJ2-3, with TRBD2 matching over 8 bases. The germline gives CDR1 KGHSH, CDR2 LQKENI. V trimming: 2 bases; J trimming: 4 bases; junction bases outside the gene matches: 17. The CDR3 spans 19 residues. In DNA form, the CDR3 reads TGTGCCAGCTCACCATTCAATATTAAGCGGGAGAGGAGCGCAGATACGCAGTATTTT. It encodes CASSPFNIKRERSADTQYF.

This clonotype was picked up a small number of times. A junction end diverges from the germline sequence, so it may reflect a read error. V and J are TRBV7-9 and TRBJ2-5, with TRBD2 matching 14 bases. Germline V lookup: CDR1 SEHNR, CDR2 FQNEAQ (reference sequence). The CDR3 length is 12 residues. The CDR3 reads CASSSGLAGEFF. The CDR3 nucleotides are TGTGCCAGCAGCTCGGGACTAGCGGGAGAGTTCTTC. Combining the CDR3 with reference TRBV7-9 and TRBJ2-5 gives the whole variable domain DTGVSQNPRHKITKRGQNVTFRCDPISEHNRLYWYRQTLGQGPEFLTYFQNEAQLEKSRLLSDRFSAERPKGSFSTLEIQRTEQGDSAMYLCASSSGLAGEFFGPGTRLLVL.

This clonotype has a count of ten or more. The chain couples TRBV28 to TRBJ2-7; D is possibly TRBD2 (6 bases). The length of the CDR3 is 16 residues. Trimming cost V 4 bases and J 5 bases, with 21 bases left between them. Germline-derived CDR1 and CDR2 are MDHEN and SYDVKM. The CDR3 DNA is TGTGCCAGCAGTTCACCGGGCGGGGTGATAAAACACGAGCAGTACTTC. This encodes CASSSPGGVIKHEQYF.